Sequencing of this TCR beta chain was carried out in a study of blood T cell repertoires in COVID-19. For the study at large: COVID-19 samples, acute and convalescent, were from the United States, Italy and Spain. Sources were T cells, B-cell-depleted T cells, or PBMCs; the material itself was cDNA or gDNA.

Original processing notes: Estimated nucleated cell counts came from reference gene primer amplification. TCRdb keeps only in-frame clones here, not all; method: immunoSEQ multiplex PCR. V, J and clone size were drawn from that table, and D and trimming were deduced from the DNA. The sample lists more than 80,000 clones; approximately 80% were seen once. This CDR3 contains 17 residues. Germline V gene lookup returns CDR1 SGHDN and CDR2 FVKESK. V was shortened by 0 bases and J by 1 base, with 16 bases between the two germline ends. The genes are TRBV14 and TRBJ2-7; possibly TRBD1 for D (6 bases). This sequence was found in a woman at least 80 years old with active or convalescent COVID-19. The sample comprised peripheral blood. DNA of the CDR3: TGTGCCAGCAGCCAAGACCGGGGCAGGGGAAGGTCCTACGAGCAGTACTTC. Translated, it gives CASSQDRGRGRSYEQYF.